The 5 T cell receptor beta chains reported below all come from one sample, sequenced in a study of graft-versus-host responses after intestinal transplantation. Profiled with immunoSEQ multiplex PCR; TCRdb holds only in-frame clones, not every one. Of 5,500 to 8,000 clones listed, around 26% are singletons. Sequenced material: alloreactive CD4+ T cells from a mixed lymphocyte reaction culture, taken before intestinal transplant. Subset denoted: CFSE-low proliferating T cells sorted from roughly six-day pre-transplant mixed lymphocyte reaction (GvH or HvG direction). Receptors were obtained from a human patient who received an intestinal transplant.

This clone occurred a few times. CDR3 sequence (DNA): TGTGCCAGCTGGGACAGCCCCACAGATACGCAGTATTTT. Protein product: CASWDSPTDTQYF. The J gene is TRBJ2-3, the V gene TRBV6-5; 7 bases align to TRBD1. The ends lost 8 bases at V and 2 bases at J; junction bases unmatched: 4. The CDR3 is 13 residues long. The germline CDR1 and CDR2 sequences are MNHEY and SVGAGI.

V gene TRBV6-5 combines with J gene TRBJ1-1; maybe TRBD1 (5 bases). Looked up from germline, CDR1 is MNHEY and CDR2 is SVGAGI. The ends were cut back, 8 bases at V and 5 bases at J, with 15 bases in the middle. The CDR3 spans 13 residues. The CDR3, as DNA: TGTGCCAGCGAGGCGGCAGGGACTACTGAAGCTTTCTTT. Protein product: CASEAAGTTEAFF.

This clone was picked up a small number of times. The chain joins TRBV11-3 to TRBJ2-2, with TRBD1 matching over 9 bases. CDR1 and CDR2 from the germline V gene are SGHNT and YENEEA. The CDR3 is 13 residues long. Trimming took 8 bases from V and 6 from J; bases not matched to a gene: 4. The CDR3 region is CASGRQGAGELFF. The CDR3 coding sequence is TGTGCCAGCGGACGACAGGGGGCCGGGGAGCTGTTTTTT.

Only a few counts were recorded for this clone. The rearrangement links TRBV30 to TRBJ1-5, with 11 bases fitting TRBD1. V shed 1 base and J 2 bases; nucleotides not matched to a gene: 7. The CDR3 contains 17 residues. The germline CDR1 and CDR2 sequences are GTSNPN and SVGIG (reference sequence). The CDR3 loop reads CAWSGTGGYYGNQPQHF. The CDR3 nucleotides read TGTGCCTGGAGTGGGACAGGGGGCTATTATGGCAATCAGCCCCAGCATTTT. Full variable domain (rest looked up from reference TRBV30 and TRBJ1-5): SQTIHQWPATLVQPVGSPLSLECTVEGTSNPNLYWYRQAAGRGLQLLFYSVGIGQISSEVPQNLSASRPQDRQFILSSKKLLLSDSGFYLCAWSGTGGYYGNQPQHFGDGTRLSIL.

This clone was seen a handful of times. A much larger clone differs by one base, so this may be a read error. The rearrangement joins TRBV27 to TRBJ1-2; tentative D call: TRBD1 (5 bases). The CDR3 is 13 amino acids. From germline, CDR1 is MNHEY and CDR2 SMNVEV (reference sequence). V lost 11 bases to trimming and J lost 5 bases, with 18 bases between them. The DNA for the CDR3 is TGTGCCGGCACCCCTGCAGGGCCGTATGGCTACACCTTC. This encodes CAGTPAGPYGYTF.